The 25 T cell receptor beta chains presented below share a single source sample, sequenced in a study of T cells after yellow fever vaccination. Using its own MiXCR run on the 5' RACE reads, TCRdb lists one record per CDR3 protein. Among some 560,000 distinct CDR3 sequences listed, 15% to 20% were seen once. The material sequenced was PBMCs, taken 15 days after the yellow fever booster vaccination. These receptors all stem from a young man who received the YFV17D yellow fever vaccine.

This clonotype was seen at least ten times. The chain joins TRBV6-5 to TRBJ2-7; D is possibly TRBD2 (6 bases). V was trimmed by 4 bases and J by 3 bases, leaving 10 bases between them. This CDR3 is built from 13 residues. CDR1 MNHEY and CDR2 SVGAGI come from the germline V gene. The CDR3: CASSFGGRYEQYF. CDR3 DNA: TGTGCCAGCAGTTTTGGAGGGCGCTACGAGCAGTACTTC.

This clonotype was seen a handful of times. The V call is TRBV11-3, the J call TRBJ2-1, with D perhaps TRBD2 (6 bases). Trimming left V 0 bases short and J 8 bases short, with 14 bases between. CDR3 length: 15 amino acids. The germline V gene encodes CDR1 SGHNT and CDR2 YENEEA. The CDR3: CASSLEGLSGDEQFF. The CDR3 DNA sequence: TGTGCCAGCAGCTTAGAAGGACTGTCGGGGGATGAGCAGTTCTTC.

This clonotype was seen a handful of times. The rearrangement uses TRBV21-1 and TRBJ2-1; the listed D gene, TRBD2, was not tested against the DNA. TRBV21-1 is a recognized pseudogene. The length of the CDR3 is 15 residues. CDR3 in DNA: TGTGCCAGCAGCCACTGGACTAGCGGGAGCGATGAGCAGTTCTTC. As protein: CASSHWTSGSDEQFF.

This clonotype was counted between two and nine times. The gene calls are TRBV27 and TRBJ1-5; D call uncertain. CDR1 and CDR2 from the germline V gene are MNHEY and SMNVEV (reference sequence). The CDR3 consists of 13 residues. Trimming cost V 0 bases and J 6 bases, with 6 bases left between them. Here the CDR3 reads CASSLSGIQPQHF. Written as DNA, the CDR3 is TGTGCCAGCAGTTTATCTGGGATTCAGCCCCAGCATTTT.

The chain carries TRBV5-6 and TRBJ2-3; 10 positions match TRBD2. This CDR3 is 15 amino acids long. CDR1 SGHDT and CDR2 YYEEEE come from the germline V gene. V trimming: 8 bases; J trimming: 5 bases; junction bases outside the gene matches: 11. This CDR3 is CASDLSGRFGDTQYF. For the CDR3, the DNA is TGTGCCAGTGACCTTAGCGGGAGGTTCGGAGATACGCAGTATTTT.

The chain couples TRBV12-3 or TRBV12-4 to TRBJ2-5; D unclear. The CDR3 totals 12 residues. V was pared by 7 bases and J by 0 bases, with 6 bases between. The CDR3 protein is CASNRYQETQYF. The CDR3 nucleotides are TGTGCCAGCAACCGGTACCAAGAGACCCAGTACTTC.

This clonotype appeared a few times. V is TRBV7-9 and J is TRBJ1-5, with 10 positions matching TRBD1. Trimming at V came to 5 bases and at J to 6 bases, leaving 10 bases not matched to a gene. This CDR3 has 16 residues. Germline assignment: CDR1 SEHNR and CDR2 FQNEAQ (reference sequence). CDR3 region: CASSPGTGDAGQPQHF. CDR3 sequence (DNA): TGTGCCAGCAGCCCCGGGACAGGGGACGCAGGTCAGCCCCAGCATTTT.

This clonotype was counted between two and nine times. The chain couples TRBV6-5 to TRBJ2-3; TRBD2 might be the D (6 bases). The CDR3 sequence is 16 residues long. Trimming took 2 bases from V and 5 from J, leaving 17 bases between them. Germline lookup yields CDR1 MNHEY and CDR2 SVGAGI. The CDR3 DNA reads TGTGCCAGCAGTTACGCGGAGGGCATCGAATTAGATACGCAGTATTTT. Translated, it gives CASSYAEGIELDTQYF.

This clonotype appeared a few times. V usage is TRBV29-1 and J usage is TRBJ2-3; D may match TRBD1 or TRBD2 (5 bases each). The germline V and J ends were trimmed by 4 bases and 6 bases, with 11 bases remaining between them. Per germline, CDR1 SQVTM and CDR2 ANQGSEA. This CDR3 spans 12 amino acids. CDR3 nucleotides: TGCAGCGTTGCTCGGGACGTGGATACGCAGTATTTT. Protein: CSVARDVDTQYF.

The J gene is TRBJ2-3, the V gene TRBV29-1; maybe TRBD2 (6 bases). CDR1 SQVTM and CDR2 ANQGSEA come from the germline V gene. Deletions cut 4 bases from V and 12 bases from J, with 17 bases between. CDR3 length equals 12 residues. The CDR3 DNA follows: TGCAGCGTTGGTCCGACTAGTAGTATACAGTATTTT. It is translated as CSVGPTSSIQYF.

The rearrangement links TRBV24-1 to TRBJ2-3; D is unclear. This CDR3 is 12 amino acids long. V was pared by 1 base and J by 9 bases, with 7 bases between. Germline V lookup: CDR1 KGHDR, CDR2 SFDVKD. In nucleotides, the CDR3 is TGTGCCACCAGTGATTTTATCGGGACGCAGTATTTT. Protein sequence: CATSDFIGTQYF.

This clonotype was recorded a few times. The chain joins TRBV27 to TRBJ1-5; D is unresolved. From germline, CDR1 is MNHEY and CDR2 SMNVEV (reference sequence). The CDR3 spans 13 residues. The V and J ends lost 3 bases and 6 bases respectively, with 9 bases between them. CDR3 coding DNA: TGTGCCAGCAGTTTTCAGCGGGGTCAGCCCCAGCATTTT. It is translated as CASSFQRGQPQHF.

The chain has TRBV28 and TRBJ2-3; D is unclear. The CDR3 contains 12 residues. Germline V lookup: CDR1 MDHEN, CDR2 SYDVKM. V was clipped by 3 bases and J by 8 bases, with 9 bases between them. CDR3: CASSLQTGTQYF. The CDR3 DNA is TGTGCCAGCAGTTTGCAAACCGGTACGCAGTATTTT.

V is TRBV27 and J is TRBJ2-7; TRBD1 is a possible D gene (5 bases). CDR1 MNHEY and CDR2 SMNVEV come from the germline V gene (reference sequence). This CDR3 has 15 amino acids. Trimming pared 5 bases from V and 5 bases from J, leaving 19 bases between. The CDR3 DNA reads as TGTGCCAGCAGTCCCAGGGCTAAATCATTTGACGAGCAGTACTTC. Amino acids: CASSPRAKSFDEQYF.

The V call is TRBV29-1, the J call TRBJ2-1; 11 bases are shared with TRBD1. CDR1 is SQVTM and CDR2 is ANQGSEA in the germline V gene. With 6 bases clipped from V and 4 bases from J, the junction kept 5 bases outside the gene matches. The CDR3 spans 14 residues. CDR3 protein: CSVGQGVLYNEQFF. DNA of the CDR3: TGCAGCGTGGGACAGGGGGTACTTTACAATGAGCAGTTCTTC.

This clonotype was observed a few times. The chain employs TRBV7-9 and TRBJ1-4; possibly TRBD1 for D (6 bases). V lost 2 bases and J 5 bases, leaving 12 bases between the germline ends. Germline lookup yields CDR1 SEHNR and CDR2 FQNEAQ (reference sequence). The CDR3 spans 15 residues. CDR3 residues: CASSLMGGQNEKLFF. The CDR3 DNA follows: TGTGCCAGCAGCTTAATGGGGGGGCAAAATGAAAAACTGTTTTTT.

The table lists this clonotype with a few counts. The V call is TRBV5-6, the J call TRBJ1-3; D unclear. CDR1 is SGHDT, CDR2 YYEEEE, per germline. V was clipped by 2 bases and J by 0 bases, with 9 bases between them. CDR3 size: 15 residues. The CDR3 DNA reads as TGTGCCAGCAGCTTCGGTTTGGGCTCTGGAAACACCATATATTTT. It is translated as CASSFGLGSGNTIYF.

This clonotype occurred once. The chain recombines TRBV28 with TRBJ2-5; D remains unclear. V was shortened by 5 bases and J by 7 bases, with 14 bases between the two germline ends. CDR1 is MDHEN and CDR2 is SYDVKM in the germline V gene. This CDR3 comprises 13 residues. Here the CDR3 reads CASSGPEVGTQYF. In nucleotides, the CDR3 is TGTGCCAGCAGTGGACCAGAGGTGGGGACCCAGTACTTC.

The chain carries TRBV12-5 and TRBJ2-1; a weak D match, TRBD2 (5 bases). This CDR3 is 15 amino acids long. The germline CDR1 and CDR2 sequences are LGHNT and FRNRAP. Trimming shortened V by 8 bases and J by 0 bases, and 14 bases separated the two germline ends. The CDR3 loop reads CASPPGEHSYNEQFF. The CDR3 coding sequence is TGTGCTAGTCCCCCCGGGGAACACTCCTACAATGAGCAGTTCTTC.

The chain combines TRBV20-1 with TRBJ2-3; 9 bases align to TRBD1. Germline CDR1 and CDR2: DFQATT and SNEGSKA (reference sequence). V was pared by 5 bases and J by 4 bases, with 7 bases of the junction left unmatched. The CDR3 is 14 residues long. The CDR3 DNA reads TGCAGTGCTCCCGGACAGGGGAAATCAGATACGCAGTATTTT. It specifies CSAPGQGKSDTQYF.

This clonotype was picked up one time. The rearrangement links TRBV28 to TRBJ2-6; D remains ambiguous. Per the germline V gene, CDR1 is MDHEN and CDR2 is SYDVKM. V was cut by 5 bases and J by 4 bases, with 9 bases left in between. The CDR3 covers 14 residues. The CDR3 nucleotides are TGTGCCAGCAGTACCCCGTTCGGGGCCAACGTCCTGACTTTC. This gives the protein CASSTPFGANVLTF.

In its sample, this clonotype was seen many times. The V gene is TRBV24-1, the J gene TRBJ2-3; D is unresolved. The V end was cut by 4 bases, the J end by 4 bases, with 17 bases between. There are 16 residues in the CDR3. Germline-derived CDR1 and CDR2 are KGHDR and SFDVKD. CDR3 bases: TGTGCCACCAGTGACCGCCGAGTAAGTTCCGCAGATACGCAGTATTTT. It codes for CATSDRRVSSADTQYF.

This clonotype came up many times. The V call is TRBV6-1, the J call TRBJ2-7; D is unresolved. Germline V gene data show CDR1 as MNHNS and CDR2 as SASEGT. CDR3 length: 12 amino acids. V lost 2 bases and J 11 bases, leaving 13 bases between the germline ends. In DNA, the CDR3 is TGTGCCAGCAGTGAACGGCAAGATGAGGAGTACTTC. Translated, it gives CASSERQDEEYF.

The chain couples TRBV25-1 to TRBJ1-5; no firm D call. V lost 6 bases, J lost 2 bases, and 8 bases lay in between. CDR1 is MGHDK, CDR2 SYGVNS, per germline. This CDR3 region has 13 residues. The CDR3 loop reads CASRGYGNQPQHF. In DNA form, the CDR3 reads TGTGCCAGCAGAGGGTACGGCAATCAGCCCCAGCATTTT.

This clonotype was found a few times. The rearrangement uses TRBV6-1 and TRBJ2-1; perhaps TRBD2 as D (6 bases). V shed 5 bases and J shed 9 bases, with 17 bases lying between them. This CDR3 spans 14 amino acids. Germline-derived CDR1 and CDR2 are MNHNS and SASEGT. Here the CDR3 reads CASSPGGRAGEQFF. The CDR3 region has the DNA TGTGCCAGCAGTCCAGGTGGGCGAGCGGGTGAGCAGTTCTTC.